This T cell receptor beta chain emerged from a study of blood T cells in healthy people across ages (dated by TCRdb to between 2014 and 2017). Broadly, across the study: In model experiments, template switching captured roughly one uniquely barcoded TCR beta cDNA molecule for every two T cells. The study measured age-related changes in TCR beta repertoire diversity using deep sequencing normalized with unique cDNA molecular identifiers. The donors were split into four age groups: young (average about 15 years), middle-aged (39), aged (62) and long-lived (roughly 80). Donors of different ages were randomly distributed across sequencing lanes to avoid experimental bias. Two additional independent replicas of 1 million unique cDNA reads from the same blood draw were analyzed for two donors (one aged 18 to 30 and one aged 80 or older).

Library prep was done by 5' RACE. The sample was run on an Illumina HiSeq 2500. A second PCR of about 7 to 12 cycles was run with a J-beta primer mix and a sample-barcoded 5' primer. A unique molecular identifier was introduced onto each TCR beta cDNA molecule by a template-switch 5' adaptor carrying 12 random nucleotides. Each sample yielded at least 3 million CDR3-containing paired-end reads. First-strand cDNA was synthesized from all RNA with the Mint cDNA synthesis kit, primed by a TRBC-specific oligonucleotide. Following uracil-DNA glycosylase treatment, all cDNA underwent a first 18-cycle PCR with the universal primers M1SS and BC2_uni_R. The study's processing was this. Each sample was normalized by randomly selecting 1 million high-quality reads, each carrying a distinct molecular identifier. Reads sharing molecular identifiers were discarded rather than binned into consensus sequences. MiTCR, set to a Q25 quality threshold and the strictest error-elimination algorithm, was used for CDR3 identification, clonotype clustering and error correction. A nonparametric unseen species model with Euler transformation was used to estimate a lower bound on total TCR beta diversity. TCRdb redid the processing of the public reads, applying fastp at Q25 and MiXCR, and retained in-frame beta chains. CDR3 protein duplicates are merged, each entry listing the most common genes and DNA. TCRdb, not the original authors, processed these V and J calls. The sample table holds about 1.1 million distinct CDR3 sequences, of which approximately 38% were seen once. The top ten clones comprise about 12% of the sample.

Systemically healthy Caucasian individuals from Russia, 35 to 50 in total and aged about 6 to 100 years, were included as donors. Each donor gave around 9.5 milliliters of peripheral blood, collected into EDTA-treated Vacutainer tubes. PBMCs were isolated by Ficoll-Paque density-gradient centrifugation, with at least 6 million obtained per sample. Total RNA, at least 5 micrograms per sample, was extracted from PBMCs with Trizol reagent. For every donor, an aliquot of PBMCs went through flow cytometry to measure the percentages of naive CD45RAhigh/CD27high T cells. Findings and caveats that apply to the study as a whole: Total diversity estimates from one million sequenced T cells were considered lower bounds and underestimates. The percentage of naive T cells measured by flow cytometry correlated strongly with observed TCR beta diversity. Because the CMV infection status of the donors was unknown, age-related changes in expanded clonotypes may potentially have been confounded. Observed TCR beta diversity per million T cells fell roughly linearly with age, and a significant reduction was already apparent by age around 44. Compared with the aged group, the long-lived group had more naive CD4+ T cells, fewer expanded clones and increased TCR diversity, suggesting age selection. Conclusive comparison of naive and antigen-experienced compartments was prevented by the profiling of bulk unsorted PBMCs.

Inclusive of the bounding cysteine and phenylalanine, the CDR3 is 16 residues long. Just CDR3 DNA is preserved here, 48 bases in frame from base 1. CDR1 is given as MNHEY and CDR2 as SMNVEV, both from the germline V gene (reference sequence). Trimming accounts for 3 bases at V and 1 base at J, while the number of junction bases matched to no gene is 5. This clonotype has just a few counts. No cognate antigen has been identified for it. It has no much larger one-base neighbor in the sample; base qualities were not kept. The chain was built from TRBV27 and TRBJ2-3; TRBD1 agrees with 9 junctional bases. The sequence was collected from a young man in good health. The sequencing sample was made of blood. The nucleotides are TGTGCCAGCAGTTTTTGGGGACAGGGTGGCACAGATACGCAGTATTTT. Its product reads: CASSFWGQGGTDTQYF.